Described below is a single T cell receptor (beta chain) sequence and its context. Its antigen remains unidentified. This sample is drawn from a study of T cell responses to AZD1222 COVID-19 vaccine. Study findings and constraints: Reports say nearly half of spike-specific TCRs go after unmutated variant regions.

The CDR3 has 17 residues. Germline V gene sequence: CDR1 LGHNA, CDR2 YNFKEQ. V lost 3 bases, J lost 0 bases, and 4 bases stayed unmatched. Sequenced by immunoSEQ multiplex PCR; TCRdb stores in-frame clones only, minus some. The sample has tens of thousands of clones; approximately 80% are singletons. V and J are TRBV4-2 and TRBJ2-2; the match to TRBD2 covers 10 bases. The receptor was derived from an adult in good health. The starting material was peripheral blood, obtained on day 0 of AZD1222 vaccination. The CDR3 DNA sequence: TGTGCCAGCAGCCATCACCTAGCGGGAGCGAACACCGGGGAGCTGTTTTTT. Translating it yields CASSHHLAGANTGELFF.